Below are 27 T cell receptor beta chains sequenced from a single sample in a study of control samples from healthy donors and cancer patients. Clones were read by immunoSEQ multiplex PCR, and TCRdb kept only the in-frame ones, dropping some. The sample lists approximately 100,000 clones, 85% to 90% occurring once. Material for sequencing was blood. The receptors shown here come from a man younger than 45 in good health.

The chain links TRBV6-5 to TRBJ1-1, with no clear D. The germline V gene has CDR1 MNHEY and CDR2 SVGAGI. The CDR3 covers 13 residues. The V and J ends lost 7 bases and 5 bases respectively, with 14 bases between them. CDR3 sequence reads: CASNGPRRTEAFF. The CDR3 bases are TGTGCCAGCAATGGACCCAGGAGGACTGAAGCTTTCTTT.

The gene calls are TRBV7-8 and TRBJ1-2; D gene uncertain. Germline V CDR1 and CDR2: SGHVS, FQNEAQ. The CDR3 covers 13 residues. Trimming cost V 1 base and J 5 bases, with 8 bases left between them. CDR3 sequence reads: CASSLDPVYGYTF. CDR3 coding DNA: TGTGCCAGCAGCTTAGACCCGGTATATGGCTACACCTTC.

The chain employs TRBV5-6 and TRBJ2-7, with 7 bases aligning to TRBD1. Trimming took 3 bases from V and 2 from J; bases not matched to a gene: 8. The CDR3 is made up of 15 amino acids. Per germline, CDR1 SGHDT and CDR2 YYEEEE. CDR3 DNA sequence: TGTGCCAGCAGCTCCCTTACAGGGGCCCCCTACGAGCAGTACGTC. Translating it yields CASSSLTGAPYEQYV.

V and J are TRBV30 and TRBJ1-1; D gene uncertain. Trimming cost V 2 bases and J 8 bases, with 9 bases left between them. There are 11 residues in the CDR3. CDR1 and CDR2 from the germline V gene are GTSNPN and SVGIG (reference sequence). The CDR3 DNA sequence: TGTGCCTGGAGTAGGGAGACCGAAGCTTTCTTT. Amino acids: CAWSRETEAFF.

V usage is TRBV5-1 and J usage is TRBJ2-7, with 11 bases that match TRBD2. V lost 4 bases and J lost 6; bases outside the gene matches: 12. Germline V gives CDR1 SGHRS, CDR2 YFSETQ. The CDR3 has 16 amino acids. CDR3 protein: CASSPLAGGYIAEQYV. The CDR3 nucleotides are TGCGCCAGCAGCCCTTTAGCGGGGGGGTATATAGCCGAGCAGTACGTC.

J is TRBJ2-3 and V is TRBV27, with D possibly being TRBD2 (6 bases). The CDR3 spans 16 residues. V lost 3 bases, J lost 0 bases, and 13 bases lay in between. Germline lookup yields CDR1 MNHEY and CDR2 SMNVEV (reference sequence). CDR3 sequence: CASSLGDSSSTDTQYF. CDR3 bases: TGTGCCAGCAGTTTGGGGGACTCTTCTAGCACAGATACGCAGTATTTT.

The chain employs TRBV7-2 and TRBJ2-3, with no clear D. This CDR3 spans 13 amino acids. Germline V gene data show CDR1 as SGHTA and CDR2 as FQGNSA. Trimming cost V 8 bases and J 0 bases, with 9 bases left between them. The CDR3 DNA sequence: TGTGCCAGCCACTTTTCCAGCACAGATACGCAGTATTTT. It is translated as CASHFSSTDTQYF. The full variable domain, with the rest looked up from reference TRBV7-2 and TRBJ2-3, is GAGVSQSPSNKVTEKGKDVELRCDPISGHTALYWYRQSLGQGLEFLIYFQGNSAPDKSGLPSDRFSAERTGGSVSTLTIQRTQQEDSAVYLCASHFSSTDTQYFGPGTRLTVL.

The chain is built from TRBV25-1 and TRBJ2-5; D unresolved. Trimming stripped 8 bases from V and 5 bases from J, with 9 bases between. From germline, CDR1 is MGHDK and CDR2 SYGVNS. The CDR3 runs 11 residues. The CDR3 sequence: CASQVLETQYF. The CDR3 bases are TGTGCCAGCCAGGTCTTGGAGACCCAGTACTTC.

The V and J genes are TRBV27 and TRBJ2-1; possibly TRBD2 for D (6 bases). This CDR3 comprises 18 residues. Trimming removed 5 bases from V and 7 bases from J, with 27 bases in between. Germline-derived CDR1 and CDR2 are MNHEY and SMNVEV (reference sequence). CDR3 nucleotide sequence: TGTGCCAGCAGTCAAAAGTTTCAGCGGGTCGCAGGTGGGAATGAGCAGTTCTTC. This translates into CASSQKFQRVAGGNEQFF.

The chain carries TRBV18 and TRBJ2-2; unclear D gene. The length of the CDR3 is 14 residues. V was clipped by 3 bases and J by 3 bases, with 8 bases between them. From germline, CDR1 is KGHSH and CDR2 LQKENI. CDR3 sequence (DNA): TGTGCCAGCTCACCGGACGGGTACACCGGGGAGCTGTTTTTT. Translated, it gives CASSPDGYTGELFF.

The chain employs TRBV7-9 and TRBJ1-3; D call uncertain. In germline, CDR1 is SEHNR, CDR2 FQNEAQ (reference sequence). The CDR3 has 15 amino acids. V was pared by 3 bases and J by 2 bases, with 11 bases between. CDR3 amino acids: CASSFGGSTGNTIYF. The CDR3 DNA sequence: TGTGCCAGCAGCTTTGGCGGAAGCACTGGAAACACCATATATTTT.

The chain combines TRBV4-1 with TRBJ1-4, with D possibly matching TRBD1 (6 bases). Germline lookup yields CDR1 MGHRA and CDR2 YSYEKL. The CDR3 sequence is 15 residues long. With 4 bases removed from V and 0 bases from J, the gap between germline ends came to 9 bases. This chain's CDR3 is CASSPGVTTNEKLFF. CDR3 DNA sequence: TGCGCCAGCAGCCCAGGGGTTACAACTAATGAAAAACTGTTTTTT.

This chain connects TRBV18 to TRBJ1-5; no clear D. The V end lost 3 bases, the J end lost 1 base, and 7 bases lay between the germline ends. CDR1 is KGHSH and CDR2 is LQKENI in the germline V gene. The CDR3 consists of 14 residues. The CDR3 is CASSPSISNQPQHF. In DNA, the CDR3 is TGTGCCAGCTCACCTTCCATAAGCAATCAGCCCCAGCATTTT.

The rearrangement joins TRBV10-2 to TRBJ2-3; D unclear. The CDR3 is made up of 9 amino acids. V was pared by 8 bases and J by 8 bases, with 5 bases between. Germline CDR1 and CDR2: WSHSY and SAAADI. CDR3 DNA sequence: TGCGCCAGCGGGGTTACGCAGTATTTT. Translating gives CASGVTQYF.

The rearrangement joins TRBV15 to TRBJ1-5; 8 positions agree with TRBD1. The junction had 0 bases not matched to a gene; V was cut back by 3 bases and J by 2 bases. This CDR3 is built from 14 residues. The germline V gene encodes CDR1 LNHNV and CDR2 YYDKDF (reference sequence). In nucleotides, the CDR3 is TGTGCCACCAGCAGGGACAGGGGCAATCAGCCCCAGCATTTT. It is translated as CATSRDRGNQPQHF.

The V and J genes are TRBV11-2 and TRBJ1-1, with TRBD1 matching 7 bases. Germline V gene lookup returns CDR1 SGHAT and CDR2 FQNNGV. With 1 base clipped from V and 6 bases from J, the junction kept 2 bases outside the gene matches. The CDR3 contains 13 residues. The CDR3 loop is CASSLAQGSEAFF. The CDR3 nucleotides are TGTGCCAGCAGCTTAGCACAGGGGTCTGAAGCTTTCTTT.

The rearrangement joins TRBV4-3 to TRBJ2-3; 8 nucleotides align to TRBD1. Unmatched junction bases numbered 14, after V lost 0 bases and J lost 3 bases. Germline V gene data show CDR1 as LGHNA and CDR2 as YSLEER. This CDR3 is 19 amino acids long. CDR3 nucleotide sequence: TGCGCCAGCAGCCAAGATCGAATTCGGACAGGGCGGGATACAGATACGCAGTATTTT. Translating gives CASSQDRIRTGRDTDTQYF.

The rearrangement links TRBV4-1 to TRBJ1-3; D unresolved. V lost 1 base and J 8 bases, leaving 21 bases between the germline ends. CDR1 is MGHRA and CDR2 is YSYEKL in the germline V gene. The CDR3 is 17 residues long. The CDR3 is CASSQGVLASRFYTIYF. Written as DNA, the CDR3 is TGCGCCAGCAGCCAAGGGGTGCTGGCCAGTCGGTTCTACACCATATATTTT.

The V and J genes are TRBV25-1 and TRBJ2-7; D not certain. Germline CDR1 is MGHDK and CDR2 is SYGVNS. Trimming removed 3 bases from V and 3 bases from J, with 3 bases in between. This CDR3 is 11 amino acids long. CDR3 bases: TGTGCCAGCAGTGATGGCTACGAGCAGTACGTC. This encodes CASSDGYEQYV.

This chain's CDR3 is CASSPPPGQGQETQYF. CDR3 DNA: TGTGCCAGCAGCCCCCCTCCGGGACAGGGACAAGAGACCCAGTACTTC. The chain employs TRBV5-5 and TRBJ2-5; 9 nucleotides line up with TRBD1. The CDR3 covers 16 residues. Trimming took 4 bases from V and 2 from J; bases not matched to a gene: 9. From germline, CDR1 is SGHKS and CDR2 YYEKEE (reference sequence).

The rearrangement links TRBV6-6 to TRBJ2-2; unclear D gene. The V and J ends lost 7 bases and 4 bases respectively, with 13 bases between them. The CDR3 is 14 residues long. In germline, CDR1 is MNHNY, CDR2 SVGAGI (reference sequence). CDR3 loop: CASNQAETTGELFF. The CDR3 bases are TGTGCCAGCAATCAGGCCGAAACCACCGGGGAGCTGTTTTTT.

The rearrangement links TRBV6-5 to TRBJ1-1; no clear D gene. This CDR3 is built from 11 residues. CDR1 and CDR2 (germline): MNHEY, SVGAGI. Trimming shortened V by 6 bases and J by 8 bases, and 10 bases separated the two germline ends. This chain's CDR3 is CASSPGVEAFF. The CDR3, as DNA: TGTGCCAGCAGCCCCGGGGTCGAAGCTTTCTTT.

Here the CDR3 reads CATSRDLGQGLSNQPQHF. The CDR3 coding sequence is TGTGCCACCAGCAGAGATTTGGGACAGGGTCTGAGCAATCAGCCCCAGCATTTT. The chain combines TRBV15 with TRBJ1-5; TRBD1 matches at 9 bases. Germline CDR1 is LNHNV and CDR2 is YYDKDF (reference sequence). The CDR3 is 18 amino acids. After removal of 0 bases from V and 1 base from J, the junction contained 7 bases not matched to a gene.

The genes are TRBV5-1 and TRBJ1-2, with D perhaps matching TRBD1 (6 bases). The CDR3 runs to 13 residues. Trimming removed 4 bases at V and 8 bases at J, with 15 bases between. CDR1 SGHRS and CDR2 YFSETQ come from the germline V gene. The DNA for the CDR3 is TGCGCCAGCAGCCCTGGGACACTCTACGGCTACACCTTC. It encodes CASSPGTLYGYTF.

Comment on this clone: The junction departs from the called germline gene at one end, perhaps through a read error. The chain is built from TRBV7-2 and TRBJ1-5; a weak D match, TRBD1 (5 bases). The CDR3 extends over 15 amino acids. Germline V gene sequence: CDR1 SGHTA, CDR2 FQGNSA. The CDR3 is CANSLGQGNNQPQHF. CDR3 nucleotides: TGTGCCAACAGCTTGGGGCAGGGTAACAATCAGCCCCAGCATTTT. Drawing the rest from reference TRBV7-2 and TRBJ1-5, the complete variable domain is GAGVSQSPSNKVTEKGKDVELRCDPISGHTALYWYRQSLGQGLEFLIYFQGNSAPDKSGLPSDRFSAERTGGSVSTLTIQRTQQEDSAVYLCANSLGQGNNQPQHFGDGTRLSIL.

The chain recombines TRBV7-3 with TRBJ2-6; TRBD1 matches at 8 bases. Looked up from germline, CDR1 is SGHTA and CDR2 is FQGTGA. V shed 4 bases, J shed 4 bases, and the junction held 3 bases outside the gene matches. This CDR3 comprises 15 residues. The CDR3 nucleotides are TGTGCCAGCAGCTCGACAGGGGTCGGGGCCAACGTCCTGACTTTC. Translated, it gives CASSSTGVGANVLTF.

The V call is TRBV2, the J call TRBJ1-1, with D possibly matching TRBD1 (5 bases). Germline lookup yields CDR1 SNHLY and CDR2 FYNNEI. V was cut by 4 bases and J by 4 bases, with 13 bases left in between. The CDR3 consists of 14 residues. CDR3 DNA: TGTGCCAGCAGTGGTCAGGGTAGGGGCACTGAAGCTTTCTTT. Translated: CASSGQGRGTEAFF.